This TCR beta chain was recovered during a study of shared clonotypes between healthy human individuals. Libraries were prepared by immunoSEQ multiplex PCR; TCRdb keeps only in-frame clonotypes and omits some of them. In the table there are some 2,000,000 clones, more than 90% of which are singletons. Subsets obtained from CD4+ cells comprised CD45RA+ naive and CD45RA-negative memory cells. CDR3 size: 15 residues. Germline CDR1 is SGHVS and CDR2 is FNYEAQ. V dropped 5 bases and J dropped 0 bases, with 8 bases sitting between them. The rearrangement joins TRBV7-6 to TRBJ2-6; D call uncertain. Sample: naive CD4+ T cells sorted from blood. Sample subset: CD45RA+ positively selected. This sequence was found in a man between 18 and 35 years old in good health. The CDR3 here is CASSVGISGANVLTF. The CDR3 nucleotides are TGTGCCAGCAGCGTAGGGATCTCTGGGGCCAACGTCCTGACTTTC. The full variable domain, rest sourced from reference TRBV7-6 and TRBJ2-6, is GAGVSQSPRYKVTKRGQDVALRCDPISGHVSLYWYRQALGQGPEFLTYFNYEAQQDKSGLPNDRFSAERPEGSISTLTIQRTEQRDSAMYRCASSVGISGANVLTFGAGSRLTVL.